The clone carrying this T cell receptor beta chain has more than one count but fewer than ten. The J segment lost 2 bases and the V segment lost 4 bases, leaving 7 bases of the junction unmatched. CDR1 SGHKS and CDR2 YYEKEE come from the germline V gene (reference sequence). The CDR3 has 15 amino acids. This table comes from immunoSEQ multiplex PCR, and its TCRdb copy is limited to in-frame clones, with some not included. The repertoire holds 28,000 or so clones, about 83% seen once, with roughly 5% in the top ten. This sample was included in a study of neoadjuvant nivolumab and ipilimumab in lung cancer.

This TCR derives from an adult with non-small cell lung cancer. V usage is TRBV5-5 and J usage is TRBJ2-7; 9 bases agree with TRBD1. The starting material was tumor tissue, obtained after neoadjuvant nivolumab, alone or with ipilimumab, at or shortly before surgery. The CDR3 protein is CASSRPGQGTYEQYF. Here the CDR3 DNA reads TGTGCCAGCAGCCGACCGGGACAGGGAACCTACGAGCAGTACTTC. Filled out from reference TRBV5-5 and TRBJ2-7, the complete variable domain reads DAGVTQSPTHLIKTRGQQVTLRCSPISGHKSVSWYQQVLGQGPQFIFQYYEKEERGRGNFPDRFSARQFPNYSSELNVNALLLGDSALYLCASSRPGQGTYEQYFGPGTRLTVT.